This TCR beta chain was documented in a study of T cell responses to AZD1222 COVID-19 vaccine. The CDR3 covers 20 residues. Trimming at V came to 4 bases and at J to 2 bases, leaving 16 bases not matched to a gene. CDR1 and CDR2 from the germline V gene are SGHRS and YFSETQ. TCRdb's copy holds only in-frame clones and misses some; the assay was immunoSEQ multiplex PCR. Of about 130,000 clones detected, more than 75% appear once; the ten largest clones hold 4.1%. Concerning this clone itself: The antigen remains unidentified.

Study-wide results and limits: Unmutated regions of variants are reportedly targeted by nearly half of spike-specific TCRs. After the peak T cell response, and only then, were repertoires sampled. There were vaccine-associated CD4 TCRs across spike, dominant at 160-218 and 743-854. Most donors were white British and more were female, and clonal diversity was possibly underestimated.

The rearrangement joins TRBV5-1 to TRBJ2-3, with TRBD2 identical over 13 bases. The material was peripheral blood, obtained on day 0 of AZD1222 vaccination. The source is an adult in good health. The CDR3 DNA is TGCGCCAGCAGCCACGAACTAGCGGGGGGGCTGAAACTAACCACAGATACGCAGTATTTT. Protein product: CASSHELAGGLKLTTDTQYF.